Below are 29 T cell receptor beta chains sequenced from a single sample in a study of blood T cell repertoires in COVID-19. Clones were read by immunoSEQ multiplex PCR, and TCRdb kept only the in-frame ones, dropping some. The data contain 200,000 to 250,000 clones, 84% of them singletons. Sequencing input: peripheral blood. These receptor sequences come from a middle-aged man with active or convalescent COVID-19.

The V call is TRBV3-1 (or the pseudogene TRBV3-2), the J call TRBJ1-5; 10 nucleotides agree with TRBD1. V dropped 4 bases and J dropped 5; count of bases not matched to a gene: 8. From germline, CDR1 is LGHDT and CDR2 YNNKEL (reference sequence). The CDR3 contains 16 residues. The CDR3 nucleotides are TGTGCCAGCAGCCCCACTCCCGACAGGGGGCATCAGCCCCAGCATTTT. The encoded protein is CASSPTPDRGHQPQHF.

The chain links TRBV7-2 to TRBJ1-2; 7 bases fit TRBD1. V shed 5 bases and J 4 bases; nucleotides not matched to a gene: 7. The CDR3 consists of 14 residues. Germline V CDR1 and CDR2: SGHTA, FQGNSA. The DNA for the CDR3 is TGTGCCAGCAGCCCGCACGGACAGGTCTATGGCTACACCTTC. Translated: CASSPHGQVYGYTF. Using reference TRBV7-2 and TRBJ1-2 for the parts outside the CDR3, the full variable domain is GAGVSQSPSNKVTEKGKDVELRCDPISGHTALYWYRQSLGQGLEFLIYFQGNSAPDKSGLPSDRFSAERTGGSVSTLTIQRTQQEDSAVYLCASSPHGQVYGYTFGSGTRLTVV.

This clone was recorded only once. The chain recombines TRBV5-1 with TRBJ2-5, with a weak D call TRBD2 (6 bases). Trimming took off 4 bases at V and 0 bases at J, with 10 bases between the two ends. This CDR3 spans 14 amino acids. In germline, CDR1 is SGHRS, CDR2 YFSETQ. This CDR3 is CASSGSGYQETQYF. CDR3 DNA: TGCGCCAGCAGCGGCAGCGGGTACCAAGAGACCCAGTACTTC.

The chain joins TRBV6-2 or TRBV6-3 to TRBJ1-2; D might be TRBD1 (5 bases). Germline-derived CDR1 and CDR2 are MNHEY and SVGEGT. The V and J ends lost 6 bases and 3 bases respectively, with 14 bases between them. This CDR3 is 14 amino acids long. CDR3 sequence (DNA): TGTGCCAGCAGCCAGACATTGACAGACTATGGCTACACCTTC. Its translation is CASSQTLTDYGYTF.

In regard to this clone: Other DNA variants within this sample encode the same CDR3. This sequence joins TRBV19 and TRBJ2-1, with unresolved D. This CDR3 is 15 amino acids long. Germline V CDR1 and CDR2: LNHDA, SQIVND (reference sequence). The germline V and J ends were trimmed by 1 base and 2 bases, with 9 bases remaining between them. As DNA, the CDR3 is TGTGCCAGTAGTATAGTGAGTGGGCCCTACAATGAGCAGTTCTTC. Residues: CASSIVSGPYNEQFF.

The chain employs TRBV18 and TRBJ2-1; 9 positions agree with TRBD2. Germline trimming cut 3 bases from V and 4 bases from J; bases unmatched to any gene: 4. This CDR3 is built from 15 residues. Germline values: CDR1 KGHSH, CDR2 LQKENI. CDR3 sequence: CASSPTSGPYNEQFF. CDR3 nucleotides: TGTGCCAGCTCACCCACTAGCGGGCCTTACAATGAGCAGTTCTTC.

The chain couples TRBV7-6 to TRBJ2-1, with 11 nucleotides matching TRBD2. The germline V gene encodes CDR1 SGHVS and CDR2 FNYEAQ. Trimming at V came to 5 bases and at J to 2 bases, leaving 2 bases not matched to a gene. The CDR3 spans 15 residues. The CDR3 sequence is CASSQGLAAYNEQFF. CDR3 DNA sequence: TGTGCCAGCAGCCAGGGACTAGCGGCCTACAATGAGCAGTTCTTC.

This clone was recorded only once. The J gene is TRBJ1-5, the V gene TRBV24-1, with D possibly being TRBD1 (5 bases). Per germline, CDR1 KGHDR and CDR2 SFDVKD. Trimming took off 3 bases at V and 0 bases at J, with 11 bases between the two ends. This CDR3 is built from 16 residues. The CDR3 DNA sequence: TGTGCCACCAGTGATCGGGGACTTTATAGCAATCAGCCCCAGCATTTT. It yields the protein CATSDRGLYSNQPQHF.

The chain employs TRBV5-1 and TRBJ1-3; 7 bases align to TRBD1. The CDR3 length is 16 residues. V lost 2 bases and J lost 4; bases outside the gene matches: 9. CDR1 is SGHRS and CDR2 is YFSETQ in the germline V gene. The CDR3 loop reads CASSFQTGVAGNTIYF. DNA of the CDR3: TGCGCCAGCAGCTTTCAAACAGGGGTGGCCGGAAACACCATATATTTT.

In DNA, the CDR3 is TGTGCCAGCAGTCGGTCCTATAATTCACCCCTCCACTTT. Its protein product is CASSRSYNSPLHF. The rearrangement links TRBV7-3 to TRBJ1-6; D is unresolved. The CDR3 runs to 13 residues. Germline V CDR1 and CDR2: SGHTA, FQGTGA. The V and J ends lost 6 bases and 1 base respectively, with 4 bases between them. The full variable domain, rest sourced from reference TRBV7-3 and TRBJ1-6, is GAGVSQTPSNKVTEKGKYVELRCDPISGHTALYWYRQSLGQGPEFLIYFQGTGAADDSGLPNDRFFAVRPEGSVSTLKIQRTERGDSAVYLCASSRSYNSPLHFGNGTRLTVT.

This clone has a single count. This chain joins TRBV18 and TRBJ2-7; possibly TRBD2 for D (5 bases). The CDR3 extends over 14 amino acids. Germline lookup yields CDR1 KGHSH and CDR2 LQKENI. V was cut by 2 bases and J by 0 bases, with 8 bases left in between. The CDR3 here is CASSPYRDSYEQYV. The CDR3 nucleotides read TGTGCCAGCTCACCATACCGGGACTCCTACGAGCAGTACGTC.

This chain joins TRBV3-1 (or the pseudogene TRBV3-2) and TRBJ2-5; D is unresolved. The germline V gene encodes CDR1 LGHDT and CDR2 YNNKEL (reference sequence). The CDR3 length is 12 residues. Trimming pared 4 bases from V and 6 bases from J, leaving 9 bases between. CDR3 residues: CASSPRLKTQYF. DNA for the CDR3: TGTGCCAGCAGCCCGAGATTGAAGACCCAGTACTTC.

The chain is built from TRBV5-5 and TRBJ1-5; D unresolved. The CDR3 is 13 residues long. Germline CDR1 and CDR2: SGHKS and YYEKEE (reference sequence). V lost 1 base to trimming and J lost 4 bases, with 6 bases between them. The CDR3 here is CASSLTTNQPQHF. In DNA, the CDR3 is TGTGCCAGCAGCTTGACCACTAATCAGCCCCAGCATTTT.

V is TRBV7-2 and J is TRBJ2-2; TRBD2 matches at 12 bases. CDR3 length: 16 amino acids. Germline V gene lookup returns CDR1 SGHTA and CDR2 FQGNSA. The J segment lost 3 bases and the V segment lost 5 bases, leaving 4 bases of the junction unmatched. CDR3 sequence: CASSTRLAGDTGELFF. The DNA for the CDR3 is TGTGCCAGCAGCACCCGACTAGCGGGAGACACCGGGGAGCTGTTTTTT.

The V call is TRBV4-1, the J call TRBJ2-3; D is uncertain. CDR1 is MGHRA and CDR2 is YSYEKL in the germline V gene. The CDR3 totals 14 residues. V lost 6 bases and J 3 bases, leaving 13 bases between the germline ends. The CDR3 reads CASSAIGETDTQYF. For the CDR3, the DNA is TGCGCCAGCAGTGCTATAGGAGAAACAGATACGCAGTATTTT.

This chain links TRBV5-1 with TRBJ1-2; D is unresolved. Trimming pared 5 bases from V and 8 bases from J, leaving 13 bases between. The length of the CDR3 is 12 residues. Germline lookup yields CDR1 SGHRS and CDR2 YFSETQ. The CDR3 region is CASSLGLGGYTF. The CDR3 nucleotides read TGCGCCAGCAGTCTTGGACTGGGCGGCTACACCTTC. The full variable domain, with the rest looked up from reference TRBV5-1 and TRBJ1-2, is KAGVTQTPRYLIKTRGQQVTLSCSPISGHRSVSWYQQTPGQGLQFLFEYFSETQRNKGNFPGRFSGRQFSNSRSEMNVSTLELGDSALYLCASSLGLGGYTFGSGTRLTVV.

The CDR3 DNA reads TGTGCCAGCATGCGGTACTCTGGAAACACCATATATTTT. Translated: CASMRYSGNTIYF. The chain carries TRBV28 and TRBJ1-3, with D hard to call. In germline, CDR1 is MDHEN, CDR2 SYDVKM. V was cut by 7 bases and J by 0 bases, with 7 bases left in between. This CDR3 spans 13 amino acids. The full variable domain, completed using reference TRBV28 and TRBJ1-3, is DVKVTQSSRYLVKRTGEKVFLECVQDMDHENMFWYRQDPGLGLRLIYFSYDVKMKEKGDIPEGYSVSREKKERFSLILESASTNQTSMYLCASMRYSGNTIYFGEGSWLTVV.

V is TRBV7-9 and J is TRBJ2-2; 7 nucleotides match TRBD1. The J segment lost 1 base and the V segment lost 3 bases, leaving 8 bases of the junction unmatched. CDR1 SEHNR and CDR2 FQNEAQ come from the germline V gene (reference sequence). CDR3 length: 17 amino acids. CDR3 amino acids: CASSLGYRGQNTGELFF. In nucleotides, the CDR3 is TGTGCCAGCAGCTTGGGCTACAGGGGTCAGAACACCGGGGAGCTGTTTTTT.

This rearrangement joins TRBV24-1 to TRBJ2-1; possible D gene TRBD2, 6 bases. The germline V gene encodes CDR1 KGHDR and CDR2 SFDVKD. V lost 1 base and J 8 bases, leaving 11 bases between the germline ends. The CDR3 is 14 amino acids. CDR3 nucleotide sequence: TGTGCCACCAGTGATTTTACTAGCTCCCATGAGCAGTTCTTC. Translation gives CATSDFTSSHEQFF.

V usage is TRBV4-1 and J usage is TRBJ2-1; 10 positions agree with TRBD1. With 0 bases clipped from V and 6 bases from J, the junction kept 14 bases outside the gene matches. The CDR3 contains 19 residues. Germline assignment: CDR1 MGHRA and CDR2 YSYEKL. The CDR3 DNA is TGCGCCAGCAGCCAAGATAGAAACCCCTTTGGACAGGGGGTCAATGAGCAGTTCTTC. Amino acids: CASSQDRNPFGQGVNEQFF.

In regard to this clone: The sample contains more than one DNA sequence encoding this CDR3. The chain employs TRBV12-3 or TRBV12-4 and TRBJ2-7; the D is unclear. This CDR3 has 13 amino acids. V was pared by 6 bases and J by 7 bases, with 16 bases between. The CDR3 DNA reads as TGTGCCAGCAGCTATCAACCCCTGCCAGAGCAGTACTTC. The encoded protein is CASSYQPLPEQYF.

The V and J genes are TRBV20-1 and TRBJ1-1, with a possible D match to TRBD1 (5 bases). V was trimmed by 3 bases and J by 1 base, leaving 12 bases between them. This CDR3 region has 14 residues. CDR1 DFQATT and CDR2 SNEGSKA come from the germline V gene (reference sequence). The CDR3 reads CSASRGTGNTEAFF. The CDR3 region has the DNA TGCAGTGCTAGTAGGGGTACAGGGAACACTGAAGCTTTCTTT.

J is TRBJ2-5 and V is TRBV24-1; perhaps TRBD1 as D (5 bases). The CDR3 is 12 residues long. CDR1 KGHDR and CDR2 SFDVKD come from the germline V gene. The V gene lost 7 bases and the J gene lost 0 bases, with 5 bases spanning the gap. The CDR3 coding sequence is TGTGCCACCAGGACAGACCAAGAGACCCAGTACTTC. As protein: CATRTDQETQYF.

CDR3 DNA sequence: TGTGCCAGCAGTGCCCGACTAGCGGGGGGGCTCCCTACGCAGTATTTT. This encodes CASSARLAGGLPTQYF. V gene TRBV6-1 combines with J gene TRBJ2-3; TRBD2 aligns across 14 bases. The germline V gene encodes CDR1 MNHNS and CDR2 SASEGT. The CDR3 has 16 residues. Trimming at V came to 4 bases and at J to 8 bases, leaving 8 bases not matched to a gene.

This rearrangement joins TRBV6-2 or TRBV6-3 to TRBJ1-5; D is possibly TRBD1 (5 bases). The CDR3 has 16 residues. Germline CDR1 and CDR2: MNHEY and SVGEGT. Trimming cost V 6 bases and J 1 base, with 16 bases left between them. CDR3 nucleotides: TGTGCCAGCAGCCCTCTTTCCCAGGGAAGCAATCAGCCCCAGCATTTT. Translation gives CASSPLSQGSNQPQHF.

The V and J genes are TRBV28 and TRBJ2-5; no firm D call. This CDR3 spans 17 amino acids. CDR1 is MDHEN, CDR2 SYDVKM, per germline. V lost 5 bases, J lost 6 bases, and 25 bases lay in between. The CDR3 spells CASSPRPYSPSLQTQYF. CDR3 nucleotides: TGTGCCAGCAGTCCACGTCCGTACAGCCCCTCGTTGCAGACCCAGTACTTC.

This chain uses TRBV5-6 with TRBJ2-5; weak D call: TRBD2 (7 bases). Between the trimmed V and J ends, which lost 4 bases and 2 bases, there was a span of 21 bases. Germline V lookup: CDR1 SGHDT, CDR2 YYEEEE. The CDR3 runs 17 residues. The CDR3 sequence is CASSLLGGLAGQETQYF. As DNA, the CDR3 is TGTGCCAGCAGCCTCCTGGGGGGGCTAGCTGGACAAGAGACCCAGTACTTC.

This chain joins TRBV11-2 and TRBJ2-3; TRBD2 is a possible D gene (6 bases). This CDR3 has 12 residues. CDR1 and CDR2 (germline): SGHAT, FQNNGV. The V and J ends lost 4 bases and 8 bases respectively, with 10 bases between them. In DNA, the CDR3 is TGTGCCAGCAGCTCCGGGGGAGGTACGCAGTATTTT. It codes for CASSSGGGTQYF.

The chain joins TRBV5-1 to TRBJ2-4, with a possible D match to TRBD1 (5 bases). Trimming stripped 4 bases from V and 11 bases from J, with 13 bases between. This CDR3 has 12 residues. CDR1 and CDR2 (germline): SGHRS, YFSETQ. The CDR3, as DNA: TGCGCCAGCAGCCCTGACAGATACTTTCAGTACTTC. Amino acid sequence: CASSPDRYFQYF.